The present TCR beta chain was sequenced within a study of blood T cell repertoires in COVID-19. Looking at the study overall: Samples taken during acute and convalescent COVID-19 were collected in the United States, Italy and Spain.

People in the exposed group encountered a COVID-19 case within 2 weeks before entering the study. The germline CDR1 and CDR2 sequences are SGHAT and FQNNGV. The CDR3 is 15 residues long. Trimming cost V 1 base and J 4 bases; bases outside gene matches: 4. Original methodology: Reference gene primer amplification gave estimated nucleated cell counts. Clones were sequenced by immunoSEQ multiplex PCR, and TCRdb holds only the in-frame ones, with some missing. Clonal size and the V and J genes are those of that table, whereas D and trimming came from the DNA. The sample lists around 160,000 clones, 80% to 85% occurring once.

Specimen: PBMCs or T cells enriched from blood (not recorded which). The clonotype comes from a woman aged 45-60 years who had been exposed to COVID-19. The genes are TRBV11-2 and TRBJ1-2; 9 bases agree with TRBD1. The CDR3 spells CASSLVGQGSYGYTF. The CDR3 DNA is TGTGCCAGCAGCTTAGTGGGACAGGGCTCCTATGGCTACACCTTC.